This TCR beta chain was profiled in a study of beta chain features in type 1 diabetes. The authors reverse transcribed all of the isolated RNA, so sequencing captured expressed TCRB transcripts. Assay: immunoSEQ multiplex PCR; the TCRdb copy retains only in-frame clones and omits some. The data hold a few hundred thousand clones, with about 15% observed a single time. The study's findings and limits: Over-representation of high TCR-expressing cells was a possible consequence of cDNA sequencing.

In regard to this clone: What it binds is not known.

Germline V gene lookup returns CDR1 SQVTM and CDR2 ANQGSEA. V was clipped by 4 bases and J by 3 bases; unmatched bases: 6. This CDR3 spans 13 amino acids. This TCR came from a woman aged 18-30 years in good health. The chain combines TRBV29-1 with TRBJ2-7; 7 nucleotides line up with TRBD2. Source material: naive CD4+ T cells from blood. The CDR3 nucleotides read TGCAGCGTTGTTCTAGCGGTCGTCTACGAGCAGTACTTC. Translated, it gives CSVVLAVVYEQYF.